This TCR beta chain stems from a study of T cell responses to AZD1222 COVID-19 vaccine. Whole-study results and caveats: Nearly half of spike-specific TCRs reportedly target variant regions that are unmutated in the B.1.351 and B.1.1.7 variants.

About this clone: The antigen is unknown.

The CDR3 is made up of 14 amino acids. Between the trimmed V and J ends, which lost 6 bases and 5 bases, there was a span of 14 bases. CDR1 is ENHRY, CDR2 SYGVKD, per germline. Using immunoSEQ multiplex PCR, the repertoire was profiled, and TCRdb retains in-frame clones only, with some absent. The table includes some 88,000 clones, just over 90% detected once. This receptor was identified in an adult in good health. The sequenced sample was peripheral blood, obtained on day 0 of AZD1222 vaccination. The V call is TRBV10-3, the J call TRBJ2-1; D possibly matches TRBD1 or TRBD2 (6 bases each). The CDR3 sequence: CAISLQGGNNEQFF. CDR3 bases: TGTGCCATCAGCCTACAGGGAGGAAACAATGAGCAGTTCTTC.